This is a list of T cell receptor beta chains from one sample in a study of T cells after yellow fever vaccination. TCRdb reprocessed the 5' RACE reads with MiXCR, giving one entry per CDR3 protein. The table includes hundreds of thousands of distinct CDR3 sequences, under 25% detected once. This sample comprised PBMCs, obtained 15 days after the yellow fever booster vaccination. The origin of the receptors is a man aged 25-45 years who received the YFV17D yellow fever vaccine. The CDR3 runs from the conserved cysteine through the conserved F or W. D genes are given only for firm matches. Expanded clones get a size class; other rows say once, few or many, or leave the size out.

D gene: .
V gene: TRBV12-3/TRBV12-4
clone size: few
J gene: TRBJ2-7
CDR3 protein: CASSRQIEQYF
CDR3 DNA: TGTGCCAGCAGTAGACAAATCGAGCAGTACTTC

D gene: .
V gene: TRBV18
clone size: .
J gene: TRBJ2-7
CDR3 protein: CASSPGTTGTLGPEQYF
CDR3 DNA: TGTGCCAGCTCACCTGGGACCACCGGGACCTTAGGTCCCGAGCAGTACTTC

D gene: TRBD1
V gene: TRBV5-1
clone size: once
J gene: TRBJ2-5
CDR3 protein: CASSLEQGYGETQYF
CDR3 DNA: TGCGCCAGCAGCTTGGAACAGGGGTACGGAGAGACCCAGTACTTC

D gene: .
V gene: TRBV7-2
clone size: few
J gene: TRBJ2-7
CDR3 protein: CASSTGAYTYEQYF
CDR3 DNA: TGTGCCAGCAGCACGGGGGCGTATACTTACGAGCAGTACTTC

D gene: .
V gene: TRBV7-9
clone size: few
J gene: TRBJ2-2
CDR3 protein: CASSSNVNTGELFF
CDR3 DNA: TGTGCCAGCAGCTCGAATGTTAACACCGGGGAGCTGTTTTTT

D gene: TRBD1
V gene: TRBV20-1
clone size: few
J gene: TRBJ2-3
CDR3 protein: CSARNRGSTDTQYF
CDR3 DNA: TGCAGTGCTAGAAACAGGGGGTCAACAGATACGCAGTATTTT

D gene: TRBD2
V gene: TRBV28
clone size: few
J gene: TRBJ2-5
CDR3 protein: CASSWSPALAGVEETQYF
CDR3 DNA: TGTGCCAGCAGTTGGTCCCCCGCTTTAGCGGGAGTTGAAGAGACCCAGTACTTC

D gene: TRBD1
V gene: TRBV7-2
clone size: few
J gene: TRBJ2-7
CDR3 protein: CASSSNRGSNEQYF
CDR3 DNA: TGTGCCAGCAGCTCAAACAGGGGCTCCAACGAGCAGTACTTC

D gene: .
V gene: TRBV10-3
clone size: few
J gene: TRBJ1-2
CDR3 protein: CAISVGDTYGYTF
CDR3 DNA: TGTGCCATCAGTGTGGGGGATACCTATGGCTACACCTTC

D gene: .
V gene: TRBV3-1
clone size: .
J gene: TRBJ2-7
CDR3 protein: CASSQAREQYF
CDR3 DNA: TGTGCCAGCAGCCAAGCCCGCGAGCAGTACTTC

D gene: TRBD2
V gene: TRBV20-1
clone size: .
J gene: TRBJ2-3
CDR3 protein: CSARLAGGFRLADTQYF
CDR3 DNA: TGCAGTGCTAGACTAGCGGGAGGATTTCGGTTGGCAGATACGCAGTATTTT

D gene: TRBD2
V gene: TRBV20-1
clone size: .
J gene: TRBJ2-7
CDR3 protein: CSARALADYEQYF
CDR3 DNA: TGCAGTGCTAGAGCACTAGCGGACTACGAGCAGTACTTC

D gene: TRBD2
V gene: TRBV20-1
clone size: few
J gene: TRBJ2-3
CDR3 protein: CSVLTSGRGDTQYF
CDR3 DNA: TGCAGTGTCCTGACTAGCGGGAGGGGAGATACGCAGTATTTT